This T cell receptor (beta chain) was recorded in a study of CD4 T cells in relation to SARS-CoV-2 and coronaviruses. Study-wide context: ViraFEST: approximately nine-day antigen culture of PBMCs, then TCR beta CDR3 sequencing. Negative control cultures got HIV-1 Nef peptides or no peptide. Whole-study results and caveats: About 65% of donors had memory CD4+ clonotypes crossrecognizing SARS-CoV-2 and common cold coronavirus spike.

Before the COVID-19 pandemic, during about 2010-2018, CD4+ T cells were taken from unexposed donors. Isolation of CD4+ T cells took place after 10 days in culture. Unexposed-donor CD4+ T cells were probed with SARS-CoV-2 S/N and four cold-coronavirus spikes, cells permitting. To note about this clone: What it binds is unknown.

Sequencing used immunoSEQ multiplex PCR; TCRdb keeps in-frame clones, though not all of them. Here the sample spans some 14,000 clones, about four fifths being singletons. The TCR was taken from a human donor in good health. Sequenced: CD4+ T cells from PBMCs, cultured in vitro.

The CDR3: CASSPRASGRAGGETQYF. DNA for the CDR3: TGTGCCAGTAGTCCTCGCGCTAGCGGGAGGGCCGGTGGAGAGACCCAGTACTTC. The chain joins TRBV19 to TRBJ2-5, with 12 bases matching TRBD2. Germline CDR1 LNHDA, CDR2 SQIVND (reference sequence). V was pared by 5 bases and J by 4 bases, with 14 bases of the junction left unmatched. The CDR3 is 18 amino acids.